This T cell receptor (beta chain) is drawn from a study of T cell clonality in common variable immunodeficiency. Findings and caveats of the study: Links between repertoire features and CVID complications were heterogeneity-limited. CVID subjects showed higher TCRbeta clonality than healthy controls.

The data were produced by immunoSEQ multiplex PCR, yet TCRdb's version contains in-frame clones alone and is incomplete. Altogether roughly 70,000 clones were found in the sample, and no singletons occur. V lost 2 bases and J lost 3, with 11 bases in between. CDR1 is ENHRY, CDR2 SYGVKD, per germline. The CDR3 has 15 residues. This clone was seen at least ten times. Antigen unknown. The read terminates 3 residues ahead of where the CDR3 ends, so the germline J gene completes it. Sequencing was done on a sample of peripheral blood mononuclear cells. The TCR originated in a person aged 18 to 75 in good health. The V and J genes are TRBV10-3 and TRBJ2-1, with D maybe TRBD2 (6 bases). CDR3 bases read: TGTGCCATCAGTGAGGCGGGGCAGAACTACAATGAG. Encoded protein: CAISEAGQNYNE. Given in full, the CDR3 is CAISEAGQNYNEQFF.